This TCR beta chain was sequenced during a study of read filtering for tumor transcriptome and immune sequencing. Across the study: R-ISS stage counts were 8 for I, about 17 for II, roughly seven for III. After DNase treatment, RNA was made into whole-transcriptome libraries.

This clonotype was counted ten times or more. J was trimmed by 5 bases and V by 1 base; bases with no gene match: 8. Germline V gene sequence: CDR1 MGHRA, CDR2 YSYEKL. This CDR3 contains 17 residues. This library used around 0.4 ug RNA and molecular barcoded adaptors spanning alpha/delta and beta/gamma chains. A single record per CDR3 protein comes from TCRdb applying MiXCR to the reads. There are about 86,000 distinct CDR3 sequences in the sample; 9% to 15% occur only once, and under 15% lies in the top ten. The sequence came from a donor older than 35 with multiple myeloma. The chain carries TRBV4-1 and TRBJ2-5; 12 bases match TRBD2. Material: a population of CD138-negative cells sorted from bone marrow. The CDR3 here is CASSQGLAGEWGETQYF. The CDR3 region has the DNA TGCGCCAGCAGCCAAGGACTAGCGGGAGAATGGGGGGAGACCCAGTACTTC.